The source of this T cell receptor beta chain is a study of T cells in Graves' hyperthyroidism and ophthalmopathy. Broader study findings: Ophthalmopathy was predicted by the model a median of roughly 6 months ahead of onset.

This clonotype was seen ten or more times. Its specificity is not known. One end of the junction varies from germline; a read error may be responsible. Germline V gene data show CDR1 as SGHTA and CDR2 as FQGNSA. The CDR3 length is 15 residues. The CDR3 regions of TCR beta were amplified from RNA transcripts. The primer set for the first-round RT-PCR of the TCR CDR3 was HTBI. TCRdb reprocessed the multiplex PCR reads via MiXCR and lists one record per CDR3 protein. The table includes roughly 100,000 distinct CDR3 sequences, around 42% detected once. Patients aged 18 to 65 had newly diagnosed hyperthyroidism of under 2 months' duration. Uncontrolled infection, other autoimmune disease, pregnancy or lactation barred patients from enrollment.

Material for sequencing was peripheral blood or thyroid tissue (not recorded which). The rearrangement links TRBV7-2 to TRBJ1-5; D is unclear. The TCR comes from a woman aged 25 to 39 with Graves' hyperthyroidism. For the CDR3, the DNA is TGTGCCAGCAGTTTAGATGACCCCTACAATCAGCCCCAGCATTTT. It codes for CASSLDDPYNQPQHF. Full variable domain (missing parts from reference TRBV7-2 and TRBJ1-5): GAGVSQSPSNKVTEKGKDVELRCDPISGHTALYWYRQSLGQGLEFLIYFQGNSAPDKSGLPSDRFSAERTGGSVSTLTIQRTQQEDSAVYLCASSLDDPYNQPQHFGDGTRLSIL.